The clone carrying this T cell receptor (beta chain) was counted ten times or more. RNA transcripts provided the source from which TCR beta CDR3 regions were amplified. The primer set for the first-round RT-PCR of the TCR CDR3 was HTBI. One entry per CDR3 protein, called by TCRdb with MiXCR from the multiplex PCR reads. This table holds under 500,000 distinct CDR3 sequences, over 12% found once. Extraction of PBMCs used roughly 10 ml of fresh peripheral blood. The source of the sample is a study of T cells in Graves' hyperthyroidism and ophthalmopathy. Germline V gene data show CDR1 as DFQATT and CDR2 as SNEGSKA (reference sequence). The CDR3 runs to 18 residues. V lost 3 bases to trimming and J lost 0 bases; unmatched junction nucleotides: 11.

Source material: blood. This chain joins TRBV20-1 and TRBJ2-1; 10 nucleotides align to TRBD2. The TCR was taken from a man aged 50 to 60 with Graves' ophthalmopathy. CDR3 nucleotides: TGCAGTGCTAGCCATGGGGCTAGCGGGAGAGTCTCCTACAATGAGCAGTTCTTC. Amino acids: CSASHGASGRVSYNEQFF.